Listed below are T cell receptor beta chains from one sample, sequenced in a study of cytomegalovirus exposure and HLA in healthy donors. Sequencing was performed with immunoSEQ multiplex PCR; in TCRdb, only in-frame clones are kept and a portion is missing. The sample shows under 70,000 clones, roughly two thirds of them seen only once. The sequencing input was PBMCs. The source of these receptors is a woman aged 25 to 39 in good health and CMV-seronegative. Each CDR3 is given with its conserved first and last residue. Fields, in order: D gene, clone size, J gene, V gene, CDR3 DNA, CDR3 protein. D genes are given only for firm matches. A clone size is listed for some rows: how often the clone was seen (once, few, many), or a class if it is expanded.

D: -; size: -; J: TRBJ2-1; V: TRBV7-9; DNA: TGTGCCAGCAGTTTCACGGGAACAAGCTACAATGAGCAGTTCTTC; CDR3: CASSFTGTSYNEQFF
D: TRBD1; size: -; J: TRBJ1-1; V: TRBV4-1; DNA: TGCGCCAGCAGCCACCGGACAGGGCGCTTGAACACTGAAGCTTTCTTT; CDR3: CASSHRTGRLNTEAFF
D: -; size: -; J: TRBJ2-5; V: TRBV4-1; DNA: TGCGCCAGCAGCCAAGATTCCTCGCGGGAGACCCAGTACTTC; CDR3: CASSQDSSRETQYF
D: TRBD1; size: -; J: TRBJ1-6; V: TRBV27; DNA: TGTGCCAGCAGTCCCTACCGGGACAGGGGTCTTCCTCAGAATTCACCCCTCCACTTT; CDR3: CASSPYRDRGLPQNSPLHF
D: -; size: -; J: TRBJ1-6; V: TRBV7-9; DNA: TGTGCCAGCAGCTTGGCGGACTATAATTCACCCCTCCACTTT; CDR3: CASSLADYNSPLHF
D: TRBD2; size: once; J: TRBJ2-1; V: TRBV29-1; DNA: TGCAGCGTTGAGGGGCGGGGGGTCTGGAATGAGCAGTTCTTC; CDR3: CSVEGRGVWNEQFF
D: TRBD2; size: few; J: TRBJ2-1; V: TRBV5-6; DNA: TGTGCCAGCTCCGGCGGGGGGGCCTACAATGAGCAGTTCTTC; CDR3: CASSGGGAYNEQFF
D: TRBD2; size: -; J: TRBJ2-1; V: TRBV9; DNA: TGTGCCAGCAGCGTAGGGCTAGCGGGGGGGTACGAGCAGTTCTTC; CDR3: CASSVGLAGGYEQFF
D: -; size: few; J: TRBJ2-2; V: TRBV6-1; DNA: TGTGCCAGCAGTGAACTGAGAGCCCCTTCGAACACCGGGGAGCTGTTTTTT; CDR3: CASSELRAPSNTGELFF
D: -; size: -; J: TRBJ2-4; V: TRBV7-2; DNA: TGTGCCAGCAGCTTAAATGAGGGAATTCAGTACTTC; CDR3: CASSLNEGIQYF
D: -; size: few; J: TRBJ2-6; V: TRBV28; DNA: TGTGCCAGCAGTAGAGGCTCTGGGGCCAACGTCCTGACTTTC; CDR3: CASSRGSGANVLTF
D: -; size: -; J: TRBJ1-5; V: TRBV5-1; DNA: TGCGCCAGCAGCTTGGGTAGTGGGAGTCAGCCCCAGCATTTT; CDR3: CASSLGSGSQPQHF
D: -; size: few; J: TRBJ1-1; V: TRBV5-8; DNA: TGTGCCAGCAGTACAGCACCGAACACTGAAGCTTTCTTT; CDR3: CASSTAPNTEAFF
D: TRBD1; size: -; J: TRBJ1-1; V: TRBV15; DNA: TGTGCCACCAGCCGGACAGGGACGAACACTGAAGCTTTCTTT; CDR3: CATSRTGTNTEAFF
D: -; size: -; J: TRBJ2-7; V: TRBV11-2; DNA: TGTGCCAGCAGCCCTCTCGGGCGGCAGGGGACCTACGAGCAGTACTTC; CDR3: CASSPLGRQGTYEQYF
D: TRBD1; size: -; J: TRBJ2-7; V: TRBV4-3; DNA: TGCGCCAGCAGCCAAGGCCCGGGACAGGACTACGAGCAGTACTTC; CDR3: CASSQGPGQDYEQYF
D: -; size: once; J: TRBJ2-5; V: TRBV5-1; DNA: TGCGCCAGCAGCTTGGGAGGGCTAGGCCAAGAGACCCAGTACTTC; CDR3: CASSLGGLGQETQYF
D: -; size: -; J: TRBJ2-3; V: TRBV9; DNA: TGTGCCCGTACTTCCGGGACTTCTCTAGTATTT; CDR3: CARTSGTSLVF
D: -; size: -; J: TRBJ2-2; V: TRBV30; DNA: TGTGCCTGGAGTCGGTACAGTGAGACCGGGGAGCTGTTTTTT; CDR3: CAWSRYSETGELFF
D: -; size: -; J: TRBJ1-2; V: TRBV7-9; DNA: TGTGCCAGCAGCTTAAGCCTCCGTAACTATGGCTACACCTTC; CDR3: CASSLSLRNYGYTF
D: -; size: once; J: TRBJ1-5; V: TRBV7-3; DNA: TGTGCCAGCAGCTTAAACAGAGATCAGCCCCAGCATTTT; CDR3: CASSLNRDQPQHF
D: TRBD1; size: -; J: TRBJ2-3; V: TRBV7-8; DNA: TGTGCCAGCAGCTTCGTAACAGGGGGCATGGGGGATACGCAGTATTTT; CDR3: CASSFVTGGMGDTQYF
D: -; size: -; J: TRBJ1-2; V: TRBV6-5; DNA: TGTGCCGCAACCTTCGGGGACTATGGCTATGGCTACACCTTC; CDR3: CAATFGDYGYGYTF
D: TRBD2; size: few; J: TRBJ2-3; V: TRBV10-3; DNA: TGTGCCAGCAGTTACGAGGCGGGGGGGTTCACAGATACGCAGTATTTT; CDR3: CASSYEAGGFTDTQYF
D: TRBD2; size: -; J: TRBJ2-7; V: TRBV30; DNA: TGTGCCTCCTGGGCAGGGAGGGACGAGCAGTACTTC; CDR3: CASWAGRDEQYF
D: -; size: -; J: TRBJ2-5; V: TRBV10-3; DNA: TGTGCCATCAGTGGAAGCATGGCAGGGGTCCAAGAGACCCAGTACTTC; CDR3: CAISGSMAGVQETQYF
D: -; size: -; J: TRBJ2-5; V: TRBV4-3; DNA: TGCGCCAGCAGCCAAGAGCTGCGAGGGGGTGGAGAGACCCAGTACTTC; CDR3: CASSQELRGGGETQYF
D: -; size: -; J: TRBJ1-4; V: TRBV5-1; DNA: TGCGCCAGCAGCTTGGTGGCAGGGCTAAATGAAAAACTGTTTTTT; CDR3: CASSLVAGLNEKLFF
D: TRBD2; size: -; J: TRBJ2-5; V: TRBV5-1; DNA: TGCGCCAGCAGCTTGTCGGGCGGGGGGCTCCAAGAGACCCAGTACTTC; CDR3: CASSLSGGGLQETQYF
D: -; size: -; J: TRBJ2-1; V: TRBV4-3; DNA: TGCGCCAGCAGCCAAGTGGGAAGGGGGGGAGAGTTCTTC; CDR3: CASSQVGRGGEFF
D: -; size: few; J: TRBJ2-3; V: TRBV11-3; DNA: TGTGCCAGCAGCTTATCCGGTAGTAGTCCAGATACGCAGTATTTT; CDR3: CASSLSGSSPDTQYF
D: -; size: -; J: TRBJ2-7; V: TRBV18; DNA: TGTGCCAGCTCACCCGCACGGACAGTAATCTACGAGCAGTACTTC; CDR3: CASSPARTVIYEQYF
D: -; size: -; J: TRBJ1-4; V: TRBV6-5; DNA: TGTGCCAGCAGTTACTATCAGGGAGGTCCTGAAAAACTGTTTTTT; CDR3: CASSYYQGGPEKLFF
D: -; size: -; J: TRBJ2-3; V: TRBV10-3; DNA: TGTGCCATCAGTGAGAGTGGGGGGGCGGGGGCCTTCACAGATACGCAGTATTTT; CDR3: CAISESGGAGAFTDTQYF
D: TRBD1; size: once; J: TRBJ1-1; V: TRBV7-3; DNA: TGTGCCAGCAGCTTAACGGTACAGGGGGGTGAAGCTTTCTTT; CDR3: CASSLTVQGGEAFF
D: TRBD1; size: -; J: TRBJ1-1; V: TRBV7-2; DNA: TGTGCCAGCAGCTTAGCTAGGACAGGGGCCACTGAAGCTTTCTTT; CDR3: CASSLARTGATEAFF
D: -; size: -; J: TRBJ1-3; V: TRBV7-9; DNA: TGTGCCAGCAGCTCCTCGGGGGTGGGTGGAAACACCATATATTTT; CDR3: CASSSSGVGGNTIYF
D: TRBD1; size: -; J: TRBJ2-1; V: TRBV19; DNA: TGTGCCAGTAGTACCTCCGGACAGGGGGTGGATGAGCAGTTCTTC; CDR3: CASSTSGQGVDEQFF
D: -; size: -; J: TRBJ1-4; V: TRBV19; DNA: TGTGCCAGTAGACAAAGACAGGAACCCGGGGAAAAACTGTTTTTT; CDR3: CASRQRQEPGEKLFF
D: TRBD1; size: medium-sized; J: TRBJ2-2; V: TRBV6-1; DNA: TGTGCCAGCAGTGTAGACACAGGGGTTACCGGGGAGCTGTTTTTT; CDR3: CASSVDTGVTGELFF
D: TRBD2; size: -; J: TRBJ2-3; V: TRBV6-5; DNA: TGTGCCAGCACGCGGCGGGGGGCTGCAGATACGCAGTATTTT; CDR3: CASTRRGAADTQYF
D: TRBD1; size: few; J: TRBJ2-6; V: TRBV10-3; DNA: TGTGCCATCAGCCGGGACAGGGGGCCTGGGGCCAACGTCCTGACTTTC; CDR3: CAISRDRGPGANVLTF
D: TRBD1; size: -; J: TRBJ1-5; V: TRBV19; DNA: TGTGCCAGTCGGCCGGGACAGGGGCGACGGCAGCCCCAGCATTTT; CDR3: CASRPGQGRRQPQHF
D: TRBD1; size: few; J: TRBJ2-3; V: TRBV7-3; DNA: TGTGCCAGCAGCTCCTCAGGGGGCGTCGGGCCAGATACGCAGTATTTT; CDR3: CASSSSGGVGPDTQYF
D: -; size: -; J: TRBJ2-7; V: TRBV6-5; DNA: TGTGCCAGCAGTTACTCGAATATTATCGGCGAGCAGTACTTC; CDR3: CASSYSNIIGEQYF
D: -; size: few; J: TRBJ1-2; V: TRBV5-1; DNA: TGCGCCAGCAGCTCCTCAGGGACATACTCCTATGGCTACACCTTC; CDR3: CASSSSGTYSYGYTF
D: TRBD1; size: few; J: TRBJ1-4; V: TRBV5-1; DNA: TGCGCCAGCAGCTTCGACAGGGGCGATGAAAAACTGTTTTTT; CDR3: CASSFDRGDEKLFF
D: TRBD1; size: -; J: TRBJ2-4; V: TRBV6-5; DNA: TGTGCCAGCAGTTACCACGACAGGGAAAACATTCAGTACTTC; CDR3: CASSYHDRENIQYF
D: -; size: -; J: TRBJ1-6; V: TRBV19; DNA: TGTGCCAGTGGCCCCCGGACAGAGGATAATTCACCCCTCCACTTT; CDR3: CASGPRTEDNSPLHF